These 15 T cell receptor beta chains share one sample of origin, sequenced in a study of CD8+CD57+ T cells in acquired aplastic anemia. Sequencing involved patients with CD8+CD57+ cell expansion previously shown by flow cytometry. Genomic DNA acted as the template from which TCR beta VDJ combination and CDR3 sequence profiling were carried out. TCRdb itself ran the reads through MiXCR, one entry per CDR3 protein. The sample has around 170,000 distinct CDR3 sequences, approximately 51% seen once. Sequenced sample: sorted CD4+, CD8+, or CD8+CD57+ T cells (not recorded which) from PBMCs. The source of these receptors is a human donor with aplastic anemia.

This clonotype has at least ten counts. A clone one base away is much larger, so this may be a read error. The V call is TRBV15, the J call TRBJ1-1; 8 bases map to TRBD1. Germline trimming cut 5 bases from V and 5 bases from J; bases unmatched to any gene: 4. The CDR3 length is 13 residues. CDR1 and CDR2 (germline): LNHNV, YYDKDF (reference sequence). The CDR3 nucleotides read TGTGCCACCAGCGGAACAGGGGGGACTGAAGCTTTCTTT. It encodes CATSGTGGTEAFF. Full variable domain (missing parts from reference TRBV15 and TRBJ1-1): DAMVIQNPRYQVTQFGKPVTLSCSQTLNHNVMYWYQQKSSQAPKLLFHYYDKDFNNEADTPDNFQSRRPNTSFCFLDIRSPGLGDTAMYLCATSGTGGTEAFFGQGTRLTVV.

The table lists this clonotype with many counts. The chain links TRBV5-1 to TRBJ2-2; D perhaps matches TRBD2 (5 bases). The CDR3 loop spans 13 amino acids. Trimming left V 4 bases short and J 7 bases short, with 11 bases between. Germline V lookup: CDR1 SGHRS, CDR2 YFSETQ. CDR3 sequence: CASSTGGYGELFF. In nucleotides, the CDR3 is TGCGCCAGCAGCACCGGCGGGTACGGGGAGCTGTTTTTT.

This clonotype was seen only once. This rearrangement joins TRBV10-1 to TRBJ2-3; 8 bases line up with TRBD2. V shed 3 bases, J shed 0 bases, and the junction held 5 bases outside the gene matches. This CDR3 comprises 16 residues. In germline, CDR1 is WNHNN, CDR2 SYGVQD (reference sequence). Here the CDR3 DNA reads TGCGCCAGCAGTGATTATGGACTAGCAAGCACAGATACGCAGTATTTT. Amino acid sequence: CASSDYGLASTDTQYF.

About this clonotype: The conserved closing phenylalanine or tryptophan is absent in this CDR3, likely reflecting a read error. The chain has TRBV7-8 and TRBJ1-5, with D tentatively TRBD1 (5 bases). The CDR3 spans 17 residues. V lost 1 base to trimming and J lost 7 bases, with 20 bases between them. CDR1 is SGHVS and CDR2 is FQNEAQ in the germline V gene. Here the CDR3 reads CASSLEGSRDYLQPQHS. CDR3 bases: TGTGCCAGCAGCTTAGAGGGAAGCCGGGACTACCTACAGCCCCAGCATTCT.

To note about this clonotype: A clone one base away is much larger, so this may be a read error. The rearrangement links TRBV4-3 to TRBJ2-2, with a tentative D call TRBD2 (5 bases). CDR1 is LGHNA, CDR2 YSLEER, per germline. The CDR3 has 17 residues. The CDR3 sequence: CASSQDVGGANTGEPFF. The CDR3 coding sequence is TGCGCCAGCAGCCAAGATGTTGGAGGAGCGAACACCGGGGAGCCGTTTTTT.

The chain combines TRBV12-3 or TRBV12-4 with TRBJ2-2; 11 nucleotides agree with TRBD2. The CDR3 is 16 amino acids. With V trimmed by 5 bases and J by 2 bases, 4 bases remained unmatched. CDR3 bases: TGTGCCAGCAGTCCCACTAGCGGGGGTAACACCGGGGAGCTGTTTTTT. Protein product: CASSPTSGGNTGELFF.

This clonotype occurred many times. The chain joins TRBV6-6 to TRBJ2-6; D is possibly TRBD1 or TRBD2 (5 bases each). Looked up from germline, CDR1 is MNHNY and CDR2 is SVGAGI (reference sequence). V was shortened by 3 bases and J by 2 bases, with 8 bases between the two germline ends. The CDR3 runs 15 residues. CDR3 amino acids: CASSYVGAGANVLTF. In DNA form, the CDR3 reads TGTGCCAGCAGTTATGTGGGGGCTGGGGCCAACGTCCTGACTTTC.

The DNA for the CDR3 is TGTGCCATCAGTAGGACAGGCAATCAGCCCCAGCATTTT. Translating it yields CAISRTGNQPQHF. The rearrangement uses TRBV10-3 and TRBJ1-5; a weak D match, TRBD1 (6 bases). Trimming left V 5 bases short and J 2 bases short, with 7 bases between. Germline V gene data show CDR1 as ENHRY and CDR2 as SYGVKD. CDR3 size: 13 residues.

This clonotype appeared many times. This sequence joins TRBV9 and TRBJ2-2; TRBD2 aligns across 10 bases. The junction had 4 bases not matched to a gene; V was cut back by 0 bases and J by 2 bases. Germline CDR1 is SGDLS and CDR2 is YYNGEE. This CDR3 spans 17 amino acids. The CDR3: CASSVASGGLNTGELFF. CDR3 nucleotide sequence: TGTGCCAGCAGCGTAGCTAGCGGGGGCCTTAACACCGGGGAGCTGTTTTTT. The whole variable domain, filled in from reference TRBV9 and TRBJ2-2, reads DSGVTQTPKHLITATGQRVTLRCSPRSGDLSVYWYQQSLDQGLQFLIQYYNGEERAKGNILERFSAQQFPDLHSELNLSSLELGDSALYFCASSVASGGLNTGELFFGEGSRLTVL.

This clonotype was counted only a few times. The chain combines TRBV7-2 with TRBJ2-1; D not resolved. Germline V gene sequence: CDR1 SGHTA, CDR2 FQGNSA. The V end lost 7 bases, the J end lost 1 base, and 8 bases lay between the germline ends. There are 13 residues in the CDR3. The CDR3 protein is CASIQPSYNEQFF. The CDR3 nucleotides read TGTGCCAGCATCCAACCATCCTACAATGAGCAGTTCTTC.

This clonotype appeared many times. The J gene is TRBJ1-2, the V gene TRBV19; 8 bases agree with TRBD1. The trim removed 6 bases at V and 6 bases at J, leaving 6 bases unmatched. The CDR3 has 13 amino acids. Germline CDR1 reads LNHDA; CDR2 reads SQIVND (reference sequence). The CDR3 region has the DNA TGTGCCAGTAGAGCCAGGGGGCGCGATGGCTACACCTTC. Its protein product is CASRARGRDGYTF. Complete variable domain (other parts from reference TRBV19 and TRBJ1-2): DGGITQSPKYLFRKEGQNVTLSCEQNLNHDAMYWYRQDPGQGLRLIYYSQIVNDFQKGDIAEGYSVSREKKESFPLTVTSAQKNPTAFYLCASRARGRDGYTFGSGTRLTVV.

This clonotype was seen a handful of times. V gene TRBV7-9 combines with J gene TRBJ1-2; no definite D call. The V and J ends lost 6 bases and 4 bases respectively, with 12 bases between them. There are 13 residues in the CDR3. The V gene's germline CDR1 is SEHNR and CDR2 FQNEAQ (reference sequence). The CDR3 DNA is TGTGCCAGCAGACCTAACATCCTCTATGGCTACACCTTC. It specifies CASRPNILYGYTF.

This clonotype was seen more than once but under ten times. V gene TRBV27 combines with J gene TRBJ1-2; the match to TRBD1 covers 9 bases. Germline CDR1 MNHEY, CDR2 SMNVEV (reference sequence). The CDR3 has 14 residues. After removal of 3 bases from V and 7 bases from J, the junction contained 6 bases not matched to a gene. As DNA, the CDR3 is TGTGCCAGCAGTTTTAGTAGGGACAGGGTTGGCTACACCTTC. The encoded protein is CASSFSRDRVGYTF.

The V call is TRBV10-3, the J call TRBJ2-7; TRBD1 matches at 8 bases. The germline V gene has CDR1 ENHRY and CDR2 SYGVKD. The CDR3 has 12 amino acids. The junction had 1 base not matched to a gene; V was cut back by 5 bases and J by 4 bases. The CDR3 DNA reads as TGTGCCATCAGTTGGACAGGGTACGAGCAGTACTTC. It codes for CAISWTGYEQYF.

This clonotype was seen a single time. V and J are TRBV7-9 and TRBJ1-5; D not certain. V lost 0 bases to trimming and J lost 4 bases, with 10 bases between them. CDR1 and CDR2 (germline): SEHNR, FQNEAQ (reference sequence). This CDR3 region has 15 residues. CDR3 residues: CASSLALAGNQPQHF. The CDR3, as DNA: TGTGCCAGCAGCTTAGCGCTCGCGGGGAATCAGCCCCAGCATTTT.